This T cell receptor (beta chain) was sequenced for a study of CD8+ T cells in alopecia areata. Study-level background: Among treated patients, oral tofacitinib was administered at 5 to 10 mg twice daily.

Trimming cost V 4 bases and J 3 bases, with 9 bases left between them. This CDR3 region has 13 residues. Germline CDR1 MNHEY, CDR2 SVGAGI. As for this clone: Antigen specificity is unknown.

Notes on the study in general: The study found higher clonality in lesional than normal scalp, especially in alopecia totalis/universalis.

Sequencing relied on a cDNA template that was reverse transcribed from extracted RNA. Clones were read by immunoSEQ multiplex PCR, and TCRdb kept only the in-frame ones, dropping some. The repertoire holds 61,000 or so clones, with 90% to 97% as singletons. Lesional scalp punch biopsies and peripheral blood were collected from alopecia areata patients. The TCR originated in a human donor with alopecia areata. Source: CD8+ T cells sorted from blood, taken at week 0. This rearrangement joins TRBV6-5 to TRBJ1-2; no clear D. CDR3 amino acids: CASSSGVYYGYTF. CDR3 DNA sequence: TGTGCCAGCAGTTCCGGGGTTTACTATGGCTACACCTTC.